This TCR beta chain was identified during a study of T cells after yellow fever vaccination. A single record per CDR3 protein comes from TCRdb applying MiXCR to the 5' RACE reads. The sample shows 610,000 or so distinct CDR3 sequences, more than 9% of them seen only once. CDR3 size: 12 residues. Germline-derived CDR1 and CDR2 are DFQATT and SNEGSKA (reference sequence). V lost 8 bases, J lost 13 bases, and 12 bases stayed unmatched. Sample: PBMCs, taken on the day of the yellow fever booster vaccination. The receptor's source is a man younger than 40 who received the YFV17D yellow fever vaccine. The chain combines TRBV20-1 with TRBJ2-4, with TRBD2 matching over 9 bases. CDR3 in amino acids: CSTGTSPTKQYF. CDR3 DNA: TGCAGTACCGGGACTAGCCCTACGAAGCAGTACTTC.